This is a list of T cell receptor beta chains from one sample in a study of early T cells in non-severe SARS-CoV-2 infection. MiXCR, run by TCRdb on the 5' RACE reads, gives a single entry per CDR3 protein. Counted here are some 89,000 distinct CDR3 sequences, approximately 10% occurring once; the ten biggest clones make up around 4.7%. The sequencing here drew on whole blood, taken at baseline. The receptors stem from an adult who was a healthcare worker with PCR-confirmed SARS-CoV-2 infection or an uninfected control (not recorded which). CDR3s include the opening cysteine and the closing phenylalanine or tryptophan. Fields, in order: V gene, J gene, CDR3 protein.

V gene: TRBV2; J gene: TRBJ1-1; CDR3 protein: CASSEVDSSIEAFF
V gene: TRBV30; J gene: TRBJ2-1; CDR3 protein: CAWSRLGGEQFF
V gene: TRBV27; J gene: TRBJ1-2; CDR3 protein: CASSSPKGLKGYGYTF
V gene: TRBV7-2; J gene: TRBJ1-4; CDR3 protein: CASSQLGAGSEKLFF
V gene: TRBV5-1; J gene: TRBJ2-3; CDR3 protein: CASAADARGGTDTQYF
V gene: TRBV10-3; J gene: TRBJ1-5; CDR3 protein: CAISDYRGLNQPQHF
V gene: TRBV29-1; J gene: TRBJ2-7; CDR3 protein: CSVRPTGSYEQYF
V gene: TRBV29-1; J gene: TRBJ2-3; CDR3 protein: CSVNPRGTDTQYF
V gene: TRBV19; J gene: TRBJ1-5; CDR3 protein: CASSWSGYSNQPQHF
V gene: TRBV11-2; J gene: TRBJ2-7; CDR3 protein: CASSSDHFPTYEQYF
V gene: TRBV19; J gene: TRBJ1-2; CDR3 protein: CASRQGPAGYTF
V gene: TRBV7-2; J gene: TRBJ2-3; CDR3 protein: CASSLVQGPDTQYF
V gene: TRBV28; J gene: TRBJ1-2; CDR3 protein: CASSLSESGRANYGYTF
V gene: TRBV30; J gene: TRBJ2-1; CDR3 protein: CAWRKAYNEQFF
V gene: TRBV4-2; J gene: TRBJ2-5; CDR3 protein: CASSQEVGGGGQETQYF
V gene: TRBV28; J gene: TRBJ2-5; CDR3 protein: CASMTGGQETQYF
V gene: TRBV20-1; J gene: TRBJ2-1; CDR3 protein: CSAKNEQFF
V gene: TRBV12-3/TRBV12-4; J gene: TRBJ2-6; CDR3 protein: CASSRATGAGANVLTF
V gene: TRBV6-5; J gene: TRBJ1-2; CDR3 protein: CASKGTGVNWNYGYTF
V gene: TRBV18; J gene: TRBJ1-1; CDR3 protein: CASSPLTKGRFDGAFF
V gene: TRBV5-1; J gene: TRBJ1-2; CDR3 protein: CASSPAGTAQTNYGYTF
V gene: TRBV20-1; J gene: TRBJ1-1; CDR3 protein: CSASETQGAWDTEAFF
V gene: TRBV11-2; J gene: TRBJ1-3; CDR3 protein: CASSSSGTVNTIYF
V gene: TRBV20-1; J gene: TRBJ2-7; CDR3 protein: CSAPDRATYEQYF
V gene: TRBV7-2; J gene: TRBJ2-3; CDR3 protein: CASSAFRWGTDTQYF
V gene: TRBV27; J gene: TRBJ2-7; CDR3 protein: CASAFRWGGEQYF
V gene: TRBV14; J gene: TRBJ2-3; CDR3 protein: CASSQDRRDRVTDTQYF
V gene: TRBV5-1; J gene: TRBJ2-7; CDR3 protein: CASSLGGRSDVEQYF
V gene: TRBV7-9; J gene: TRBJ2-1; CDR3 protein: CASRGRKIYNEQFF
V gene: TRBV9; J gene: TRBJ1-1; CDR3 protein: CASSAGGDTYTEAFF
V gene: TRBV12-3/TRBV12-4; J gene: TRBJ2-1; CDR3 protein: CASSLHNERFF
V gene: TRBV11-2; J gene: TRBJ1-1; CDR3 protein: CASGPARGLNTEAFF
V gene: TRBV3-1; J gene: TRBJ2-1; CDR3 protein: CASSLRQGGGEQFF
V gene: TRBV7-2; J gene: TRBJ2-2; CDR3 protein: CASSLSATANTGELFF
V gene: TRBV3-1; J gene: TRBJ1-2; CDR3 protein: CASSPGQGAWYGYTF
V gene: TRBV5-8; J gene: TRBJ2-5; CDR3 protein: CASSSTGRLETQYF
V gene: TRBV7-9; J gene: TRBJ2-1; CDR3 protein: CASSPPPPQGAYEQFF
V gene: TRBV18; J gene: TRBJ2-1; CDR3 protein: CASSPGVAGYNEQFF
V gene: TRBV12-3/TRBV12-4; J gene: TRBJ2-7; CDR3 protein: CASSWGTISYEQYF
V gene: TRBV27; J gene: TRBJ2-1; CDR3 protein: CASSLSYSNNEQFF
V gene: TRBV5-5; J gene: TRBJ2-7; CDR3 protein: CASSERLAYEQYF
V gene: TRBV18; J gene: TRBJ2-1; CDR3 protein: CASSPLGNEQFF
V gene: TRBV20-1; J gene: TRBJ2-4; CDR3 protein: CSARESSGEGLRYF
V gene: TRBV20-1; J gene: TRBJ2-3; CDR3 protein: CSASGTSGRSDTQYF
V gene: TRBV20-1; J gene: TRBJ1-1; CDR3 protein: CSARDLVMNTEAFF
V gene: TRBV18; J gene: TRBJ2-7; CDR3 protein: CASSPPQGQYEQYF